The T cell receptor (beta chain) under discussion was sequenced for a study of T cells after yellow fever vaccination. The wider study: Preparing low-cell-number fractions relied on SMART-Seq v4 Ultra Low Input. Findings and caveats of the study: Re-detected after boosting: most primary clones, almost 97% of CD4 and 80% to 90% of CD8. Weaker, the secondary response had a peak occurring faster, on day 5 versus 15.

5'RACE template switching produced TCR cDNA carrying a universal primer site and UMIs. Each CDR3 protein is one row after TCRdb ran MiXCR on the 5' RACE reads. Of 50,000 to 75,000 distinct CDR3 sequences listed, more than 5.5% are singletons. Germline V gene lookup returns CDR1 SGHTA and CDR2 FQGNSA. The CDR3 consists of 13 residues. Trimming left V 2 bases short and J 1 base short, with 3 bases between. This clonotype came up many times. What it binds is not known. J is TRBJ2-1 and V is TRBV7-2; D unresolved. The sequence was collected from a man between 18 and 35 years old who received the YFV17D yellow fever vaccine. The specimen was CD8+ T cells sorted from PBMCs, collected on the day of the first yellow fever vaccination. CDR3 DNA: TGTGCCAGCAGCTTATATTCCTACAATGAGCAGTTCTTC. This gives the protein CASSLYSYNEQFF.